One and the same sample provided the 24 T cell receptor beta chains below, sequenced in a study of radiotherapy plus CTLA-4 blockade in lung cancer. Generated by immunoSEQ multiplex PCR, the TCRdb table keeps only in-frame clones and is missing some. The table has 65,000 to 95,000 clones, around 87% seen once. The sample in question was peripheral blood, obtained from a patient treated with radiotherapy plus ipilimumab. The source of these receptors is a human donor with non-small cell lung cancer who had stable disease on radiotherapy plus ipilimumab.

The chain has TRBV4-1 and TRBJ2-2; the match to TRBD2 covers 7 bases. This CDR3 comprises 16 residues. CDR1 and CDR2 (germline): MGHRA, YSYEKL. Trimming at V came to 1 base and at J to 2 bases, leaving 4 bases not matched to a gene. This CDR3 is CASSQASGPNTGELFF. CDR3 coding DNA: TGCGCCAGCAGCCAAGCTAGCGGCCCCAACACCGGGGAGCTGTTTTTT.

The CDR3 is CASTRGVNEKLFF. The CDR3 nucleotides are TGTGCCAGCACCCGGGGTGTGAATGAAAAACTGTTTTTT. V gene TRBV11-1 combines with J gene TRBJ1-4; the D is unclear. The CDR3 totals 13 residues. Trimming took 7 bases from V and 5 from J, leaving 11 bases between them. Germline V lookup: CDR1 SGHAT, CDR2 FQDESV (reference sequence).

The V call is TRBV15, the J call TRBJ1-5; D is uncertain. V lost 9 bases and J lost 4, with 10 bases in between. The germline CDR1 and CDR2 sequences are LNHNV and YYDKDF (reference sequence). This CDR3 is 12 amino acids long. The CDR3 DNA reads as TGTGCCACACGGGAGCAAAATCAGCCCCAGCATTTT. Amino acids: CATREQNQPQHF.

The chain recombines TRBV21-1 with TRBJ2-1; the table's D call, TRBD2, has no DNA check behind it. TRBV21-1 is marked as a pseudogene. The CDR3 spans 20 residues. CDR3 sequence: CASSKERRTSGDSSYNEQFF. CDR3 DNA sequence: TGTGCCAGCAGCAAAGAGAGGAGGACTAGCGGGGATAGCTCCTACAATGAGCAGTTCTTC.

J is TRBJ1-4 and V is TRBV14; no clear D gene. V lost 0 bases, J lost 8 bases, and 13 bases lay in between. From germline, CDR1 is SGHDN and CDR2 FVKESK. CDR3 length: 15 residues. For the CDR3, the DNA is TGTGCCAGCAGCCAAGATTTTCGCGTCCGAGAAAAACTGTTTTTT. It translates to CASSQDFRVREKLFF. The complete variable domain, with remaining parts taken from reference TRBV14 and TRBJ1-4, reads EAGVTQFPSHSVIEKGQTVTLRCDPISGHDNLYWYRRVMGKEIKFLLHFVKESKQDESGMPNNRFLAERTGGTYSTLKVQPAELEDSGVYFCASSQDFRVREKLFFGSGTQLSVL.

The chain joins TRBV19 to TRBJ1-1; a possible D gene is TRBD1 (6 bases). Germline V gene lookup returns CDR1 LNHDA and CDR2 SQIVND (reference sequence). V shed 4 bases and J shed 7 bases, with 16 bases lying between them. This CDR3 contains 14 residues. The CDR3 region is CASSKQGERSEAFF. The CDR3 DNA reads as TGTGCCAGTAGTAAACAGGGTGAAAGGAGTGAAGCTTTCTTT. The full variable domain, with the rest looked up from reference TRBV19 and TRBJ1-1, is DGGITQSPKYLFRKEGQNVTLSCEQNLNHDAMYWYRQDPGQGLRLIYYSQIVNDFQKGDIAEGYSVSREKKESFPLTVTSAQKNPTAFYLCASSKQGERSEAFFGQGTRLTVV.

Turning to this clone: Other DNA sequences from this sample encode an identical CDR3 as well. This sequence joins TRBV5-1 and TRBJ2-3; D gene ambiguous. CDR3 length: 13 amino acids. V was pared by 4 bases and J by 1 base, with 7 bases between. Looked up from germline, CDR1 is SGHRS and CDR2 is YFSETQ. The CDR3 protein is CASSPLGTDTQYF. In DNA, the CDR3 is TGCGCCAGCAGCCCTCTTGGCACAGATACGCAGTATTTT.

This chain connects TRBV19 to TRBJ1-5; D is unclear. The germline gives CDR1 LNHDA, CDR2 SQIVND (reference sequence). Between the trimmed V and J ends, which lost 5 bases and 4 bases, there was a span of 12 bases. The CDR3 extends over 14 amino acids. CDR3 sequence: CASSLPGLNQPQHF. In DNA form, the CDR3 reads TGTGCCAGTAGTTTACCGGGGTTAAATCAGCCCCAGCATTTT.

This rearrangement joins TRBV21-1 to TRBJ1-1. TRBV21-1 is a pseudogene locus. The CDR3 is 13 amino acids. The CDR3 spells CATSRRTNTEAFF. As DNA, the CDR3 is TGTGCCACATCGCGACGGACGAACACTGAAGCTTTCTTT.

This chain joins TRBV18 and TRBJ2-1; 9 bases fit TRBD2. The CDR3 runs to 16 residues. After removal of 3 bases from V and 4 bases from J, the junction contained 7 bases not matched to a gene. From germline, CDR1 is KGHSH and CDR2 LQKENI. CDR3 region: CASSPPGTSRYNEQFF. The CDR3 DNA is TGTGCCAGCTCACCCCCCGGGACTAGCCGGTACAATGAGCAGTTCTTC. Full variable domain (missing parts from reference TRBV18 and TRBJ2-1): NAGVMQNPRHLVRRRGQEARLRCSPMKGHSHVYWYRQLPEEGLKFMVYLQKENIIDESGMPKERFSAEFPKEGPSILRIQQVVRGDSAAYFCASSPPGTSRYNEQFFGPGTRLTVL.

The chain has TRBV27 and TRBJ1-1; TRBD1 agrees at 9 bases. This CDR3 has 14 residues. Germline CDR1 MNHEY, CDR2 SMNVEV (reference sequence). The junction had 11 bases not matched to a gene; V was cut back by 3 bases and J by 12 bases. CDR3 nucleotides: TGTGCCAGCAGTTTTCGTAGGACAGGGGCGATAACTTTCTTT. Protein sequence: CASSFRRTGAITFF.

This clone was seen only a few times. The chain uses TRBV29-1 and TRBJ2-3; D gene uncertain. There are 12 residues in the CDR3. Germline V gene lookup returns CDR1 SQVTM and CDR2 ANQGSEA. V was clipped by 6 bases and J by 2 bases, with 9 bases between them. The DNA of the CDR3 is TGCAGCGTCCTGCTTCCCACAGATACGCAGTATTTT. It is translated as CSVLLPTDTQYF.

This clone turned up a few times. The chain is built from TRBV28 and TRBJ1-6, with D maybe TRBD1 (6 bases). Germline assignment: CDR1 MDHEN and CDR2 SYDVKM. The ends were cut back, 10 bases at V and 9 bases at J, with 16 bases in the middle. This CDR3 has 13 amino acids. The CDR3 region has the DNA TGTGCCACAAGGGACATGAGAACTTCACCCCTCCACTTT. Translating it yields CATRDMRTSPLHF.

The rearrangement links TRBV29-1 to TRBJ2-5; D is perhaps TRBD1 (6 bases). Germline V gene sequence: CDR1 SQVTM, CDR2 ANQGSEA. V lost 5 bases and J 0 bases, leaving 19 bases between the germline ends. The CDR3 is made up of 16 amino acids. DNA of the CDR3: TGCAGCGTTCCGGACAGACAGTCCCCGTACCAAGAGACCCAGTACTTC. It translates to CSVPDRQSPYQETQYF.

V gene TRBV6-6 combines with J gene TRBJ1-4; the match to TRBD1 covers 9 bases. Germline lookup yields CDR1 MNHNY and CDR2 SVGAGI (reference sequence). The CDR3 is made up of 15 amino acids. The V and J ends lost 5 bases and 7 bases, in that order; junction bases with no gene match: 8. CDR3 sequence reads: CASSSTGGKVEKLFF. The CDR3 DNA reads as TGTGCCAGCAGTAGTACAGGGGGCAAGGTTGAAAAACTGTTTTTT.

The gene calls are TRBV28 and TRBJ2-5; 7 bases are shared with TRBD1. Unmatched junction bases numbered 8, after V lost 5 bases and J lost 5 bases. There are 14 residues in the CDR3. The V gene's germline CDR1 is MDHEN and CDR2 SYDVKM. DNA of the CDR3: TGTGCCAGCAGTCCCACAGGGGTAGGCGAGACCCAGTACTTC. Residues: CASSPTGVGETQYF.

The chain combines TRBV10-3 with TRBJ2-3; 10 nucleotides agree with TRBD2. Germline CDR1 is ENHRY and CDR2 is SYGVKD. The CDR3 has 14 amino acids. Unmatched junction bases numbered 5, after V lost 11 bases and J lost 0 bases. CDR3 DNA sequence: TGTGCCGTTACTAGCGGGACTAGCACAGATACGCAGTATTTT. As protein: CAVTSGTSTDTQYF.

J is TRBJ1-5 and V is TRBV25-1; tentative D call: TRBD1 (6 bases). The CDR3 is 13 amino acids. The V gene's germline CDR1 is MGHDK and CDR2 SYGVNS. V shed 8 bases and J shed 2 bases, with 10 bases lying between them. As DNA, the CDR3 is TGTGCCAGCCAAGGGGGGGGCAATCAGCCCCAGCATTTT. As protein: CASQGGGNQPQHF.

The CDR3 loop reads CASSNGQGNTIYF. The CDR3 nucleotides are TGTGCCAGCAGCAACGGACAGGGGAACACCATATATTTT. The chain couples TRBV5-6 to TRBJ1-3; 9 nucleotides line up with TRBD1. There are 13 residues in the CDR3. Germline V gene lookup returns CDR1 SGHDT and CDR2 YYEEEE. V was clipped by 4 bases and J by 7 bases; unmatched bases: 3.

The rearrangement joins TRBV5-6 to TRBJ1-5, with 10 positions matching TRBD1. V dropped 4 bases and J dropped 7; count of bases not matched to a gene: 5. In germline, CDR1 is SGHDT, CDR2 YYEEEE. This CDR3 region has 14 residues. The CDR3 reads CASSVGTGAQPQHF. The CDR3 nucleotides are TGTGCCAGCAGCGTTGGGACAGGGGCCCAGCCCCAGCATTTT.

The rearrangement links TRBV4-2 to TRBJ2-6; TRBD2 might be the D (6 bases). The CDR3 has 17 amino acids. Germline loops: CDR1 LGHNA, CDR2 YNFKEQ. Deletions cut 3 bases from V and 1 base from J, with 13 bases between. CDR3 protein: CASSQGLGESGANVLTF. In DNA form, the CDR3 reads TGTGCCAGCAGCCAGGGACTTGGGGAATCTGGGGCCAACGTCCTGACTTTC.

The rearrangement links TRBV6-1 to TRBJ1-2, with D maybe TRBD1 (5 bases). V shed 5 bases and J shed 7 bases, with 17 bases lying between them. The CDR3 spans 14 residues. Germline CDR1 and CDR2: MNHNS and SASEGT. The CDR3 nucleotides read TGTGCCAGCAGTTCCTTCCCCCTGGGGGGTGGCTACACCTTC. Its translation is CASSSFPLGGGYTF.

The chain employs TRBV19 and TRBJ2-1, with D perhaps assigned TRBD1 or TRBD2 (5 bases each). CDR1 LNHDA and CDR2 SQIVND come from the germline V gene (reference sequence). V lost 8 bases, J lost 6 bases, and 14 bases lay in between. This CDR3 spans 13 amino acids. This CDR3 reads CASGVGTGNEQFF. The CDR3 nucleotides read TGTGCCAGTGGAGTTGGGACCGGCAATGAGCAGTTCTTC.

The chain has TRBV5-1 and TRBJ2-7; 11 bases match TRBD2. Trimming cost V 4 bases and J 5 bases; bases outside gene matches: 5. CDR1 and CDR2 from the germline V gene are SGHRS and YFSETQ. This CDR3 has 14 amino acids. The CDR3 sequence: CASSQGLAGNEQYF. The CDR3 nucleotides are TGCGCCAGCAGCCAAGGACTAGCGGGCAACGAGCAGTACTTC.